This TCR beta chain was recovered during a study of post-analysis software for immune sequencing data. In the study overall: The patients showed relapsing-remitting, secondary progressive and progressive-relapsing multiple sclerosis courses.

Tagging with unique molecular identifiers was a feature of the TCR beta cDNA libraries. TCRdb re-called the PCR reads with MiXCR, one entry per CDR3 protein. Among about 500,000 distinct CDR3 sequences listed, around 40% were seen once. Per the germline V gene, CDR1 is SQVTM and CDR2 is ANQGSEA. There are 14 residues in the CDR3. With V trimmed by 6 bases and J by 2 bases, 9 bases remained unmatched. Study findings and constraints: Elevated frequency relative to controls characterized several TRBV segments in patients, TRBV5-6, TRBV5-1 and TRBV20-1 among them. Normalized Chao1 diversity in multiple sclerosis patients fell significantly below that of controls.

A note on this clonotype: Antigen specificity is unknown.

Sequenced: blood. The J gene is TRBJ2-7, the V gene TRBV29-1; 8 bases map to TRBD1. The origin of this receptor is a girl between 5 and 17 years old with multiple sclerosis. CDR3 in DNA: TGCAGCGTGGGGAAGACAGGGGCCCCCTACGAGCAGTACTTC. Residues: CSVGKTGAPYEQYF.